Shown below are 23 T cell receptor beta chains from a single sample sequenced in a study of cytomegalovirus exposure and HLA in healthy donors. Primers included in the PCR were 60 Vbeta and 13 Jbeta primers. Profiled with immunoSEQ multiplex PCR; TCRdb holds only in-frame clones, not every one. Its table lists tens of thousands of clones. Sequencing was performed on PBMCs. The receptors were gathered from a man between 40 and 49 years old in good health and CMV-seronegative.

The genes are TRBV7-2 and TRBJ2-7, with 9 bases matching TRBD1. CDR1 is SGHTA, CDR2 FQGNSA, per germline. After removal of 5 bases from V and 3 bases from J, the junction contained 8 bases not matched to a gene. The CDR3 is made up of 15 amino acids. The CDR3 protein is CASSARTGGGYEQYF. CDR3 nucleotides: TGTGCCAGCAGCGCAAGAACAGGGGGCGGCTACGAGCAGTACTTC.

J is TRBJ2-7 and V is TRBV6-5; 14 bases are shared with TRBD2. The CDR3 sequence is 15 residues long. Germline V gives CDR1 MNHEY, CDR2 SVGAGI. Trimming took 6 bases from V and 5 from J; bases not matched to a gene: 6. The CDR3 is CASRPGLAGGHEQYF. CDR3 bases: TGTGCCAGCAGACCCGGACTAGCGGGAGGTCACGAGCAGTACTTC.

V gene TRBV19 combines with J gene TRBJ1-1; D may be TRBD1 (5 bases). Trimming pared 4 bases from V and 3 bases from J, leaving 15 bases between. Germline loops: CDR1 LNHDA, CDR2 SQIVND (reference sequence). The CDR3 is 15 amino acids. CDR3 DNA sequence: TGTGCCAGTAGTAGAAGGGGTGGCAGGTACACTGAAGCTTTCTTT. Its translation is CASSRRGGRYTEAFF.

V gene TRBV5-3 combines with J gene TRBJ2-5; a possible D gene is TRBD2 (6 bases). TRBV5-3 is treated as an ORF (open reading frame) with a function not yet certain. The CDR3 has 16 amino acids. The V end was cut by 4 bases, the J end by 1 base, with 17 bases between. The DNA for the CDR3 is TGTGCCAGAAGCCCCCCTAGCGATCTCTGCCAAGAGACCCAGTACTTC. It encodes CARSPPSDLCQETQYF.

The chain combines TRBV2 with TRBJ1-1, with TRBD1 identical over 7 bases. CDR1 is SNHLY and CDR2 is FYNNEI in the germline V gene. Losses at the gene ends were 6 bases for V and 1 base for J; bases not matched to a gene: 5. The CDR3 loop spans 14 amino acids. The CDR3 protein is CASRDRRSNTEAFF. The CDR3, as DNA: TGTGCCAGCAGGGACAGGCGTTCGAACACTGAAGCTTTCTTT.

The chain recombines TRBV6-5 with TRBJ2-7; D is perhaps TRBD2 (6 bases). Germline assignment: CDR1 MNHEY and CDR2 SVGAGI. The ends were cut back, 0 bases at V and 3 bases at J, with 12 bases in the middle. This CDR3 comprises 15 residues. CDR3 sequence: CASSYSQRVGYEQYF. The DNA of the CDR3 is TGTGCCAGCAGTTACTCCCAGCGGGTAGGCTACGAGCAGTACTTC.

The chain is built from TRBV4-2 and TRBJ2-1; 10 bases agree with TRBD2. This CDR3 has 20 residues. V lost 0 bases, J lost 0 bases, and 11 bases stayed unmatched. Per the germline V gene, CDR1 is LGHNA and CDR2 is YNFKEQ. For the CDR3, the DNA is TGTGCCAGCAGCCAAGATAGTCTAGCGGGAGTAAGTCTCTCCTACAATGAGCAGTTCTTC. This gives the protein CASSQDSLAGVSLSYNEQFF.

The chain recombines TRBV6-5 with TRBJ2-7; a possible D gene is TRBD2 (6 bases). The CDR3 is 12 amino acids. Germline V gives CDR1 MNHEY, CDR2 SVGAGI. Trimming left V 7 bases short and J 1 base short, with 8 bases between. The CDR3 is CASMGGSYEQYF. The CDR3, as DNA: TGTGCCAGCATGGGAGGATCCTACGAGCAGTACTTC.

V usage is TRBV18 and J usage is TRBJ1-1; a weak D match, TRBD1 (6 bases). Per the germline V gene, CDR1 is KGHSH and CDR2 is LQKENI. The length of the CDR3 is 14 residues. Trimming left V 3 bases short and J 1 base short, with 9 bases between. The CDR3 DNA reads TGTGCCAGCTCACCTACGACAGGGAACACTGAAGCTTTCTTT. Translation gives CASSPTTGNTEAFF. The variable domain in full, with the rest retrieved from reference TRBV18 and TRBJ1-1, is NAGVMQNPRHLVRRRGQEARLRCSPMKGHSHVYWYRQLPEEGLKFMVYLQKENIIDESGMPKERFSAEFPKEGPSILRIQQVVRGDSAAYFCASSPTTGNTEAFFGQGTRLTVV.

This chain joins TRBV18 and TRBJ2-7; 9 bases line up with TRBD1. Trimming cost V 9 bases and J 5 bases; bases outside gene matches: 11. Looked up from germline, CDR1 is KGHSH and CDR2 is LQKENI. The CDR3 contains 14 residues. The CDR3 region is CASAPGQGLDEQYF. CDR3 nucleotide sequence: TGTGCCAGTGCCCCGGGACAGGGTTTGGACGAGCAGTACTTC.

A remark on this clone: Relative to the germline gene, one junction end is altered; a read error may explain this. The CDR3, as DNA: TGTGCCAGCAGCCAGGAGGGGACGCCGCGAGGGGACTTC. Residues: CASSQEGTPRGDF. This chain connects TRBV5-6 to TRBJ2-7; TRBD2 might be the D (6 bases). CDR1 is SGHDT and CDR2 is YYEEEE in the germline V gene. The CDR3 loop spans 13 amino acids.

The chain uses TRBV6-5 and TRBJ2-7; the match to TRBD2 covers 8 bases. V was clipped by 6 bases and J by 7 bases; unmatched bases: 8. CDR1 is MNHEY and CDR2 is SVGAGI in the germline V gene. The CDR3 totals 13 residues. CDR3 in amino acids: CASRRAGAREQYF. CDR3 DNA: TGTGCCAGCAGGCGAGCGGGAGCTCGGGAGCAGTACTTC.

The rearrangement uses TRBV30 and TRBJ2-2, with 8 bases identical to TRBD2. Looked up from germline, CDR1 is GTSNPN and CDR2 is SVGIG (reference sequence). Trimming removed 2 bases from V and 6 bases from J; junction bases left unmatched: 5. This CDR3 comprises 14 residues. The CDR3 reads CAWSTGGFAGELFF. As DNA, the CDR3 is TGTGCCTGGAGTACGGGAGGGTTCGCCGGGGAGCTGTTTTTT.

The CDR3 DNA follows: TGTGCCTGGAGTCGGGACAGCTATGGCTACACCTTC. It specifies CAWSRDSYGYTF. The chain has TRBV30 and TRBJ1-2, with 7 bases lining up with TRBD1. V lost 2 bases, J lost 4 bases, and 1 base stayed unmatched. CDR3 size: 12 residues. Germline V lookup: CDR1 GTSNPN, CDR2 SVGIG (reference sequence). The variable domain in full, with the rest retrieved from reference TRBV30 and TRBJ1-2, is SQTIHQWPATLVQPVGSPLSLECTVEGTSNPNLYWYRQAAGRGLQLLFYSVGIGQISSEVPQNLSASRPQDRQFILSSKKLLLSDSGFYLCAWSRDSYGYTFGSGTRLTVV.

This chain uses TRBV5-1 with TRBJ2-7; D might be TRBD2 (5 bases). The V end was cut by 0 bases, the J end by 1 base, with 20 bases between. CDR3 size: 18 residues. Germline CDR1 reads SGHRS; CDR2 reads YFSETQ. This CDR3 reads CASSLGAGVLADSYEQYF. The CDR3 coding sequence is TGCGCCAGCAGCTTGGGGGCAGGAGTCCTAGCCGATTCCTACGAGCAGTACTTC.

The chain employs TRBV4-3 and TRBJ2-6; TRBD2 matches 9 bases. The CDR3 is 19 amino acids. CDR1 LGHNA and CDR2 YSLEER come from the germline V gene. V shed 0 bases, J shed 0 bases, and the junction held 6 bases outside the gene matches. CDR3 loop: CASSQDLLAGNSGANVLTF. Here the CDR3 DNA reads TGCGCCAGCAGCCAAGATCTCCTAGCGGGAAACTCTGGGGCCAACGTCCTGACTTTC.

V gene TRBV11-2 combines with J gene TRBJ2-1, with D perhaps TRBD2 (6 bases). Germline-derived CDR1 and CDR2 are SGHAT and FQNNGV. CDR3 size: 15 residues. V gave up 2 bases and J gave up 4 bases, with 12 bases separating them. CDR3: CASSLILATYNEQFF. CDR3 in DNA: TGTGCCAGCAGCTTAATCCTAGCGACTTACAATGAGCAGTTCTTC.

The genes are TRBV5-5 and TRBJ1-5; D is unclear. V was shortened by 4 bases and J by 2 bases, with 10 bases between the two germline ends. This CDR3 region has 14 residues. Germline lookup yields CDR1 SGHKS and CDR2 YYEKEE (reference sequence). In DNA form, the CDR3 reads TGTGCCAGCAGCGGCCAAGTGGGCAATCAGCCCCAGCATTTT. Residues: CASSGQVGNQPQHF.

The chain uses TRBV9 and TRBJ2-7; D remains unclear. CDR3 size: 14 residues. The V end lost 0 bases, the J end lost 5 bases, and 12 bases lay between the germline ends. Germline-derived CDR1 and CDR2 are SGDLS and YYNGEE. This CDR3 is CASSVDSIPDEQYF. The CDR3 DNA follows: TGTGCCAGCAGCGTAGACAGTATCCCGGACGAGCAGTACTTC.

CDR3 in amino acids: CASSVGAGQANYGYTF. CDR3 nucleotide sequence: TGTGCCAGCAGCGTAGGGGCGGGTCAAGCTAACTATGGCTACACCTTC. The chain uses TRBV9 and TRBJ1-2; D not resolved. Looked up from germline, CDR1 is SGDLS and CDR2 is YYNGEE. V was cut by 0 bases and J by 0 bases, with 12 bases left in between. The CDR3 totals 16 residues.

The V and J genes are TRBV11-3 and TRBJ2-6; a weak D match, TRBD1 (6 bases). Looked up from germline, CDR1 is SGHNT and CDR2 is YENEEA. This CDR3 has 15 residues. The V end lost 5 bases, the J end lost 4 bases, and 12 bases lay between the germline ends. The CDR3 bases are TGTGCCAGCAGCCGAGGGGGTCGGGGGGCCAACGTCCTGACTTTC. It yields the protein CASSRGGRGANVLTF. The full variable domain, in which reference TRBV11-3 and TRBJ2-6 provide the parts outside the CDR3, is EAGVVQSPRYKIIEKKQPVAFWCNPISGHNTLYWYLQNLGQGPELLIRYENEEAVDDSQLPKDRFSAERLKGVDSTLKIQPAELGDSAVYLCASSRGGRGANVLTFGAGSRLTVL.

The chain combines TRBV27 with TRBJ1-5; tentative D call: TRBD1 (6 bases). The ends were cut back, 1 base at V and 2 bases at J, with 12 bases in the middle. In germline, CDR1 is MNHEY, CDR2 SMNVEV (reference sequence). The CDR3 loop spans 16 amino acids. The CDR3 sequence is CASSLYPGQRNQPQHF. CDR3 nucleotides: TGTGCCAGCAGTTTATACCCTGGACAGCGCAATCAGCCCCAGCATTTT.

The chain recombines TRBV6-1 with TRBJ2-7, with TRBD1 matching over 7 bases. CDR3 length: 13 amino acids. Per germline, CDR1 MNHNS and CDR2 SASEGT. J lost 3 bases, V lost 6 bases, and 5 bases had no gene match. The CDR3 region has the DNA TGTGCCAGCAGGATACAGGGGAGCTACGAGCAGTACTTC. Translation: CASRIQGSYEQYF.